This TCR beta chain was retrieved from a study of cytomegalovirus exposure and HLA in healthy donors. Regarding the study as a whole: Specific recognition of CMV antigens was confirmed in vitro for a few chains (all CMV-associated). Among TCR sequences, most were rare, though some public TCRs appeared in many donors. Among TCR beta chains, those listed as cytomegalovirus-associated numbered 164.

Among the 100 to 150 subjects of the validation cohort, separate from the 666-subject first cohort, were the donors. Comment on this clone: The target antigen is unknown.

CDR1 and CDR2 (germline): LGHNA, YNFKEQ. The CDR3 totals 17 residues. V lost 4 bases and J lost 2; bases outside the gene matches: 6. Method: immunoSEQ multiplex PCR; TCRdb's copy keeps in-frame clones and lacks some. The sample holds approximately 270,000 clones, approximately 86% seen once. The chain is built from TRBV4-2 and TRBJ2-1; 12 bases fit TRBD2. The sequenced material came from PBMCs. The TCR was taken from a woman aged 18 to 35 in good health and CMV-seronegative. The CDR3 protein is CASSPTGLAGTYNEQFF. The CDR3 nucleotides are TGTGCCAGCAGCCCGACCGGACTAGCGGGAACCTACAATGAGCAGTTCTTC.